In this sample, the clone carrying this T cell receptor (beta chain) turned up a few times. The antigen remains unidentified. The germline V gene encodes CDR1 GTSNPN and CDR2 SVGIG (reference sequence). The CDR3 runs to 15 residues. The V and J ends lost 2 bases and 2 bases, in that order; junction bases with no gene match: 3. The entry originates in a study of beta chain features in type 1 diabetes. On the study more broadly: Patients did not differ from healthy donors in age, gender or cell yield. Study results and caveats: There was a moderate but significant shortening of TCRB CDR3s in all four CD4+ subsets of Type 1 diabetes patients. A closer apparent resemblance between naive, central memory and Treg TCRB repertoires was seen in patients than in healthy donors. cDNA-based sequencing might over-represent cells highly expressing TCR.

Each sorted fraction was over 98% pure. The isolated RNA, all of it, was reverse transcribed, so expressed TCRB transcripts were what got sequenced. The method was immunoSEQ multiplex PCR; TCRdb's version includes in-frame clones alone and lacks a portion of them. The table records approximately 250,000 clones, roughly 17% of them present only once. The genes are TRBV30 and TRBJ2-7; 13 positions match TRBD2. The receptor was derived from a young man with type 1 diabetes. The sequencing sample was made of naive CD4+ T cells from blood. The CDR3 nucleotides read TGTGCCTGGAGTTCCGGGACTAGCGGGGCCTACGAGCAGTACTTC. This encodes CAWSSGTSGAYEQYF.